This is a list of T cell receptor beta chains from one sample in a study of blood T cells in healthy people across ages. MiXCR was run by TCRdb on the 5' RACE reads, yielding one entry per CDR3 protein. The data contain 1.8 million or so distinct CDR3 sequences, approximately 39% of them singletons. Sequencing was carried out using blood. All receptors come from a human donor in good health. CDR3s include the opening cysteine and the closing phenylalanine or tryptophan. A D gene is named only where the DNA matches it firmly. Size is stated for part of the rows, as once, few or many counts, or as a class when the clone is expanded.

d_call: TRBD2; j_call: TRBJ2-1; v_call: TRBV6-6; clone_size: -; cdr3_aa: CASSPTSGGAWGQFF; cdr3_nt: TGTGCCAGCAGCCCGACTAGCGGGGGGGCTTGGGGGCAGTTCTTC
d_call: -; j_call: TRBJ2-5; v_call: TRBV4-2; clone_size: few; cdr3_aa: CASSQESYGEETQYF; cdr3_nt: TGTGCCAGCAGCCAAGAGTCATACGGGGAGGAGACCCAGTACTTC
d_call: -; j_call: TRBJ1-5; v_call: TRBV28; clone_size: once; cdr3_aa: CASSLYEYGNQPQHF; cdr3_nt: TGTGCCAGCAGTTTATATGAGTATGGCAATCAGCCCCAGCATTTT
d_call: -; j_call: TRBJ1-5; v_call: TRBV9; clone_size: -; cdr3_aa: CASSVQSYGWPQHF; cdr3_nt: TGTGCCAGCAGCGTACAATCTTACGGATGGCCCCAGCATTTT
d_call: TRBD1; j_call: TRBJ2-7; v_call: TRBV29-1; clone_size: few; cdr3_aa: CSVTGQAPRNYEQYF; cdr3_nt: TGCAGCGTGACGGGACAGGCGCCTCGAAACTACGAGCAGTACTTC
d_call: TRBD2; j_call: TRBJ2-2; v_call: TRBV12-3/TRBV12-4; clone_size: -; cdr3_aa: CASSSAGTSGLAGELFF; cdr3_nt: TGTGCCAGCAGCTCCGCCGGGACTAGCGGGCTGGCCGGGGAGCTGTTTTTT
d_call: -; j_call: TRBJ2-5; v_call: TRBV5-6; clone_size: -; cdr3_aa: CASSLAFWDNQETQYF; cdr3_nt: TGTGCCAGCAGCTTGGCCTTTTGGGACAACCAAGAGACCCAGTACTTC
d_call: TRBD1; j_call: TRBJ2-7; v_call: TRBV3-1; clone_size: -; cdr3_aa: CASSHPGQGLYEQYF; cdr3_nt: TGTGCCAGCAGCCATCCCGGACAGGGACTCTACGAGCAGTACTTC
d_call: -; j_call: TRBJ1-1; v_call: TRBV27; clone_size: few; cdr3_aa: CASSKGGTFTEAFF; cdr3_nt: TGTGCCAGCAGTAAAGGGGGAACATTCACTGAAGCTTTCTTT
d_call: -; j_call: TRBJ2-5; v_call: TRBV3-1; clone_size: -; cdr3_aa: CASSPTGTPTAEQYF; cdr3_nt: TGTGCCAGCAGCCCGACAGGAACTCCCACAGCGGAGCAGTACTTC
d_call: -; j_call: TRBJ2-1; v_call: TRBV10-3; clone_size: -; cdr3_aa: CAISRGAGAYNEQFF; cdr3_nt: TGTGCCATCAGTCGGGGGGCAGGGGCCTACAATGAGCAGTTCTTC
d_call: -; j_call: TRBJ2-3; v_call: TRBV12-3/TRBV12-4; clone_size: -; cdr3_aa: CASSSPGPMGDTQYF; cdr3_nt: TGTGCCAGCAGTTCCCCGGGACCCATGGGGGATACGCAGTATTTT
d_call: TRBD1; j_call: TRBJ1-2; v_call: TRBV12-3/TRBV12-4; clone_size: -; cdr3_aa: CASSRQTGERYTF; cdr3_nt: TGTGCCAGCAGTCGACAGACAGGGGAACGCTACACCTTC
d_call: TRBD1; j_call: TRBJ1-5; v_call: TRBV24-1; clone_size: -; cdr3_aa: CATSVGQGDQPQHF; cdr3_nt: TGTGCCACCAGTGTCGGACAGGGTGACCAGCCCCAGCATTTT
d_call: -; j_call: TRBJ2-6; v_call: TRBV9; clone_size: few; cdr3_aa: CASSVEWTVSGANVLTF; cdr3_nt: TGTGCCAGCAGCGTAGAGTGGACAGTCTCTGGGGCCAACGTCCTGACTTTC
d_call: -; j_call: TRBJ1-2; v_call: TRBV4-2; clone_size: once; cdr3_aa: CASSQDRQGIDYTF; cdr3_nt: TGTGCCAGCAGCCAAGATCGGCAGGGGATAGACTACACCTTC